Below are 29 T cell receptor beta chains sequenced from a single sample in a study of OX40 agonist ivuxolimab in advanced cancers. Clones were sequenced by immunoSEQ multiplex PCR, and TCRdb holds only the in-frame ones, with some missing. The sample has about 73,000 clones; around four fifths are singletons. The sequenced sample was CD4+ or CD8+ T cells sorted from blood, obtained in a trial of the OX40 agonist ivuxolimab. The origin of the receptors is an adult with an advanced solid tumor such as melanoma, head and neck, liver or kidney cancer.

This rearrangement joins TRBV7-2 to TRBJ1-6, with a tentative D call TRBD1 (5 bases). Trimming cost V 2 bases and J 7 bases, with 12 bases left between them. CDR3 size: 15 residues. CDR1 is SGHTA and CDR2 is FQGNSA in the germline V gene. CDR3 residues: CASSLRGRENSPLHF. The CDR3 bases are TGTGCCAGCAGCTTAAGGGGTCGTGAGAATTCACCCCTCCACTTT.

In nucleotides, the CDR3 is TGCGCCAGCAGCCAGATGACTAGCGGGATCTTATTACGCTCCTACAATGAGCAGTTCTTC. As protein: CASSQMTSGILLRSYNEQFF. The rearrangement links TRBV4-1 to TRBJ2-1; TRBD2 aligns across 11 bases. Germline V lookup: CDR1 MGHRA, CDR2 YSYEKL. This CDR3 is built from 20 residues. V shed 3 bases and J 0 bases; nucleotides not matched to a gene: 13.

The table lists this clone with a few counts. V is TRBV19 and J is TRBJ1-1; 12 bases agree with TRBD1. The CDR3 contains 16 residues. J was trimmed by 1 base and V by 4 bases; bases with no gene match: 4. The germline CDR1 and CDR2 sequences are LNHDA and SQIVND (reference sequence). This CDR3 is CASSRGTGGANTEAFF. CDR3 DNA: TGTGCCAGTAGTAGGGGGACAGGGGGCGCGAACACTGAAGCTTTCTTT.

V usage is TRBV27 and J usage is TRBJ2-4; D is perhaps TRBD1 (6 bases). This CDR3 contains 19 residues. V was pared by 3 bases and J by 0 bases, with 21 bases between. Germline CDR1 reads MNHEY; CDR2 reads SMNVEV (reference sequence). For the CDR3, the DNA is TGTGCCAGCAGTTTCTTCAGGGGCGATATACCCTCAGCCAAAAACATTCAGTACTTC. Residues: CASSFFRGDIPSAKNIQYF.

This chain joins TRBV29-1 and TRBJ2-3; D is undetermined. CDR1 and CDR2 (germline): SQVTM, ANQGSEA. Trimming removed 7 bases from V and 5 bases from J, with 10 bases in between. The CDR3 sequence is 11 residues long. The CDR3: CSGGPQDTQYF. CDR3 coding DNA: TGCAGCGGTGGACCCCAAGATACGCAGTATTTT.

The chain couples TRBV7-3 to TRBJ2-2; unclear D gene. CDR1 is SGHTA and CDR2 is FQGTGA in the germline V gene. This CDR3 region has 14 residues. V lost 3 bases and J 1 base, leaving 6 bases between the germline ends. CDR3 DNA: TGTGCCAGCAGCTTGGTCGGGAACACCGGGGAGCTGTTTTTT. It yields the protein CASSLVGNTGELFF.

The V gene is TRBV7-2, the J gene TRBJ1-1; D is ambiguous. Germline V gene sequence: CDR1 SGHTA, CDR2 FQGNSA. This CDR3 contains 11 residues. With 5 bases removed from V and 3 bases from J, the gap between germline ends came to 4 bases. Written as DNA, the CDR3 is TGTGCCAGCAGCCAATACACTGAAGCTTTCTTT. The encoded protein is CASSQYTEAFF.

In its sample, this clone was seen once. V is TRBV5-1 and J is TRBJ2-5; 10 positions agree with TRBD1. The germline gives CDR1 SGHRS, CDR2 YFSETQ. CDR3 size: 16 residues. V was pared by 4 bases and J by 2 bases, with 8 bases of the junction left unmatched. CDR3 in amino acids: CASSANVDRGQETQYF. CDR3 in DNA: TGCGCCAGCAGCGCCAATGTGGACAGGGGGCAAGAGACCCAGTACTTC.

This rearrangement joins TRBV18 to TRBJ2-6; 7 bases line up with TRBD1. The CDR3 is made up of 14 amino acids. V lost 10 bases and J lost 3; bases outside the gene matches: 6. Looked up from germline, CDR1 is KGHSH and CDR2 is LQKENI. The CDR3 bases are TGTGCCACCGGCCAGGGGGATGGGGCCAACGTCCTGACTTTC. Amino acids: CATGQGDGANVLTF. Complete variable domain (other parts from reference TRBV18 and TRBJ2-6): NAGVMQNPRHLVRRRGQEARLRCSPMKGHSHVYWYRQLPEEGLKFMVYLQKENIIDESGMPKERFSAEFPKEGPSILRIQQVVRGDSAAYFCATGQGDGANVLTFGAGSRLTVL.

The chain combines TRBV7-6 with TRBJ2-5; D is possibly TRBD2 (7 bases). The DNA end favors TRBJ2-7, so the J call may be wrong. This CDR3 spans 15 amino acids. Germline loops: CDR1 SGHVS, CDR2 FNYEAQ. The CDR3 sequence: CASSPIRGASHEQYF. The DNA of the CDR3 is TGTGCCAGCAGCCCCATTCGGGGGGCGTCCCACGAGCAGTACTTC.

J is TRBJ2-7 and V is TRBV7-2; 7 nucleotides line up with TRBD1. This CDR3 region has 16 residues. Germline-derived CDR1 and CDR2 are SGHTA and FQGNSA. Trimming took 7 bases from V and 0 from J; bases not matched to a gene: 12. Here the CDR3 reads CASKKQQGTSSYEQYF. As DNA, the CDR3 is TGTGCCAGCAAAAAACAACAGGGGACGAGCTCCTACGAGCAGTACTTC. Combining the CDR3 with reference TRBV7-2 and TRBJ2-7 gives the whole variable domain GAGVSQSPSNKVTEKGKDVELRCDPISGHTALYWYRQSLGQGLEFLIYFQGNSAPDKSGLPSDRFSAERTGGSVSTLTIQRTQQEDSAVYLCASKKQQGTSSYEQYFGPGTRLTVT.

This chain links TRBV7-2 with TRBJ1-6; TRBD1 matches 7 bases. The junction had 5 bases not matched to a gene; V was cut back by 5 bases and J by 7 bases. Germline CDR1 is SGHTA and CDR2 is FQGNSA. This CDR3 has 14 amino acids. The DNA for the CDR3 is TGTGCCAGCAGCATCTCACAGGGGAATTCACCCCTCCACTTT. Translation gives CASSISQGNSPLHF.

This sequence joins TRBV19 and TRBJ2-1; 15 nucleotides match TRBD2. Germline lookup yields CDR1 LNHDA and CDR2 SQIVND (reference sequence). This CDR3 spans 19 amino acids. With 6 bases clipped from V and 8 bases from J, the junction kept 17 bases outside the gene matches. CDR3 sequence reads: CASRINRQTGTSGRYEQFF. CDR3 DNA sequence: TGTGCCAGTAGGATTAATAGGCAGACCGGGACTAGCGGGAGGTATGAGCAGTTCTTC. Combining the CDR3 with reference TRBV19 and TRBJ2-1 gives the whole variable domain DGGITQSPKYLFRKEGQNVTLSCEQNLNHDAMYWYRQDPGQGLRLIYYSQIVNDFQKGDIAEGYSVSREKKESFPLTVTSAQKNPTAFYLCASRINRQTGTSGRYEQFFGPGTRLTVL.

The V gene is TRBV6-5, the J gene TRBJ1-2, with 10 bases fitting TRBD1. The CDR3 runs to 15 residues. The germline V gene has CDR1 MNHEY and CDR2 SVGAGI. V trimming: 2 bases; J trimming: 5 bases; junction bases outside the gene matches: 5. CDR3 protein: CASSYVRTGGYGYTF. The CDR3 nucleotides read TGTGCCAGCAGTTACGTAAGGACAGGGGGATATGGCTACACCTTC.

The chain employs TRBV4-1 and TRBJ2-2, with 8 bases that match TRBD2. CDR1 and CDR2 from the germline V gene are MGHRA and YSYEKL. The CDR3 covers 16 residues. Trimming removed 1 base from V and 4 bases from J; junction bases left unmatched: 5. CDR3 amino acids: CASSQVTAGVTGELFF. The CDR3 DNA follows: TGCGCCAGCAGCCAAGTAACAGCGGGAGTCACCGGGGAGCTGTTTTTT.

CDR3 bases: TGCGCCAGCAGCGCCCGGGCAATGCAGGGCGGCTACGAGCAGTACTTC. Amino acid sequence: CASSARAMQGGYEQYF. The rearrangement joins TRBV5-1 to TRBJ2-7, with D perhaps TRBD1 (5 bases). Germline values: CDR1 SGHRS, CDR2 YFSETQ. The CDR3 is 16 residues long. The V gene lost 4 bases and the J gene lost 3 bases, with 20 bases spanning the gap.

The chain has TRBV18 and TRBJ1-4; D gene unclear. The V and J ends lost 1 base and 7 bases respectively, with 7 bases between them. Germline V gives CDR1 KGHSH, CDR2 LQKENI. The CDR3 contains 13 residues. The CDR3 DNA is TGTGCCAGCTCACCACTGTTGGGTGAAAAACTGTTTTTT. Its protein product is CASSPLLGEKLFF.

The V gene is TRBV7-6, the J gene TRBJ2-5, with D possibly being TRBD2 (7 bases). Trimming shortened V by 3 bases and J by 4 bases, and 21 bases separated the two germline ends. Germline V lookup: CDR1 SGHVS, CDR2 FNYEAQ. CDR3 length: 17 amino acids. The chain's CDR3 is CASSFPGGGGTGETQYF. The CDR3 DNA is TGTGCCAGCAGCTTCCCCGGGGGCGGGGGTACAGGAGAGACCCAGTACTTC.

This chain uses TRBV5-1 with TRBJ2-7; no clear D gene. CDR1 and CDR2 from the germline V gene are SGHRS and YFSETQ. The CDR3 spans 13 residues. The germline V and J ends were trimmed by 0 bases and 6 bases, with 10 bases remaining between them. Written as DNA, the CDR3 is TGCGCCAGCAGCTTGGCCGGGTCTCTCGAGCAGTACTTC. It is translated as CASSLAGSLEQYF.

The J gene is TRBJ2-7, the V gene TRBV7-3; perhaps TRBD2 as D (7 bases). V was cut by 0 bases and J by 7 bases, with 16 bases left in between. From germline, CDR1 is SGHTA and CDR2 FQGTGA. The CDR3 has 15 amino acids. For the CDR3, the DNA is TGTGCCAGCAGCTTAACGGGCGGGGGCCCCGGGGAGCAGTACTTC. Protein: CASSLTGGGPGEQYF.

As to this clone: Other nucleotide sequences in the sample specify the same CDR3. This chain connects TRBV5-1 to TRBJ1-5; 9 bases align to TRBD1. The CDR3 consists of 15 residues. The V and J ends lost 2 bases and 1 base, in that order; junction bases with no gene match: 1. The germline gives CDR1 SGHRS, CDR2 YFSETQ. The CDR3 sequence is CASSLQGASNQPQHF. The CDR3 DNA sequence: TGCGCCAGCAGCTTACAGGGGGCGAGCAATCAGCCCCAGCATTTT.

The chain couples TRBV27 to TRBJ2-7; TRBD1 aligns across 8 bases. V was pared by 2 bases and J by 2 bases, with 5 bases of the junction left unmatched. CDR1 and CDR2 from the germline V gene are MNHEY and SMNVEV (reference sequence). This CDR3 contains 15 residues. The CDR3 coding sequence is TGTGCCAGCAGTTTAGGGCCAGGGGGCGCCTACGAGCAGTACTTC. Residues: CASSLGPGGAYEQYF.

The chain employs TRBV7-9 and TRBJ2-1; the match to TRBD2 covers 14 bases. Germline V gives CDR1 SEHNR, CDR2 FQNEAQ (reference sequence). The CDR3 length is 15 residues. J was trimmed by 9 bases and V by 5 bases; bases with no gene match: 6. As DNA, the CDR3 is TGTGCCAGCAGCGGGACTAGCGGGAGTAATGGTGAGCAGTTCTTC. Residues: CASSGTSGSNGEQFF. Using reference TRBV7-9 and TRBJ2-1 for the parts outside the CDR3, the full variable domain is DTGVSQNPRHKITKRGQNVTFRCDPISEHNRLYWYRQTLGQGPEFLTYFQNEAQLEKSRLLSDRFSAERPKGSFSTLEIQRTEQGDSAMYLCASSGTSGSNGEQFFGPGTRLTVL.

This clone was seen once. This chain joins TRBV7-2 and TRBJ1-1; unclear D gene. The germline gives CDR1 SGHTA, CDR2 FQGNSA. The length of the CDR3 is 13 residues. Trimming shortened V by 1 base and J by 2 bases, and 5 bases separated the two germline ends. The CDR3 nucleotides read TGTGCCAGCAGCTTAGGTTTTAACACTGAAGCTTTCTTT. Protein sequence: CASSLGFNTEAFF.

This chain joins TRBV6-4 and TRBJ2-6; perhaps D is TRBD1 or TRBD2 (5 bases each). The CDR3 contains 14 residues. Trimming removed 8 bases from V and 2 bases from J, with 10 bases in between. The V gene's germline CDR1 is MRHNA and CDR2 SNTAGT. CDR3 residues: CASGPGPGANVLTF. Here the CDR3 DNA reads TGTGCCAGCGGCCCGGGACCTGGGGCCAACGTCCTGACTTTC.

The V and J genes are TRBV2 and TRBJ1-1, with 8 bases lining up with TRBD1. This CDR3 has 15 residues. V lost 6 bases, J lost 0 bases, and 6 bases stayed unmatched. Per germline, CDR1 SNHLY and CDR2 FYNNEI. CDR3 protein: CASSGQGLLNTEAFF. DNA of the CDR3: TGTGCCAGCAGCGGACAGGGCCTATTGAACACTGAAGCTTTCTTT. Full variable domain (outside the CDR3, taken from reference TRBV2 and TRBJ1-1): EPEVTQTPSHQVTQMGQEVILRCVPISNHLYFYWYRQILGQKVEFLVSFYNNEISEKSEIFDDQFSVERPDGSNFTLKIRSTKLEDSAMYFCASSGQGLLNTEAFFGQGTRLTVV.

To note about this clone: Other DNA sequences in the same sample also yield this CDR3. The V and J genes are TRBV11-3 and TRBJ2-3; D is ambiguous. CDR1 is SGHNT, CDR2 YENEEA, per germline. CDR3 size: 14 residues. The V gene lost 5 bases and the J gene lost 0 bases, with 9 bases spanning the gap. The CDR3 protein is CASSLTASTDTQYF. CDR3 DNA sequence: TGTGCCAGCAGCCTGACTGCTAGCACAGATACGCAGTATTTT. Combining the CDR3 with reference TRBV11-3 and TRBJ2-3 gives the whole variable domain EAGVVQSPRYKIIEKKQPVAFWCNPISGHNTLYWYLQNLGQGPELLIRYENEEAVDDSQLPKDRFSAERLKGVDSTLKIQPAELGDSAVYLCASSLTASTDTQYFGPGTRLTVL.

This clone is a singleton in its sample. This chain connects TRBV6-5 to TRBJ2-5; D is ambiguous. Per germline, CDR1 MNHEY and CDR2 SVGAGI. V was trimmed by 6 bases and J by 1 base, leaving 12 bases between them. This CDR3 region has 14 residues. The CDR3 DNA sequence: TGTGCCAGCAGGGCCCAAAAACCCCAAGAGACCCAGTACTTC. This encodes CASRAQKPQETQYF.

This clone was detected only once. The rearrangement joins TRBV11-2 to TRBJ2-7; D remains ambiguous. Germline values: CDR1 SGHAT, CDR2 FQNNGV. The V end lost 1 base, the J end lost 0 bases, and 7 bases lay between the germline ends. There are 14 residues in the CDR3. Here the CDR3 reads CASSLGLLSYEQYF. DNA of the CDR3: TGTGCCAGCAGCTTAGGACTTCTCTCCTACGAGCAGTACTTC.